Ten or more counts support the clone carrying this TCR beta chain. Its specificity is unknown. The authors deemed Graves' hyperthyroidism stable absent ophthalmopathy progression within 18 months. The hyperthyroidism patients had all been newly diagnosed, and their disease duration was under 2 months. Their ages ranged from 18 to 65 years. Fresh peripheral blood, 7.5 to 10 ml of it, supplied the PBMCs. The CDR3 is 16 amino acids. CDR1 is MNHEY, CDR2 SMNVEV, per germline (reference sequence). The V gene end was trimmed by 5 bases and the J gene end by 2 bases; junction bases not matched to a gene: 6. The data belong to a study of T cells in Graves' hyperthyroidism and ophthalmopathy. Study-wide findings and caveats: The model anticipated ophthalmopathy a median about 6.5 months pre-onset.

The TCR beta CDR3 regions underwent amplification using RNA transcripts as the source. During a first-round RT-PCR of the TCR CDR3, the HTBI primer set was used. TCRdb re-called the multiplex PCR reads with MiXCR, one entry per CDR3 protein. This table has under 700,000 distinct CDR3 sequences, 16% appearing once. The material sequenced was blood. The V gene is TRBV27, the J gene TRBJ2-7, with 13 bases fitting TRBD2. The clonotype originates from a woman aged 18-29 years with Graves' hyperthyroidism. The CDR3: CASSPLLAGGPYEQYF. The CDR3 DNA is TGTGCCAGCAGTCCGCTACTAGCGGGAGGGCCCTACGAGCAGTACTTC.